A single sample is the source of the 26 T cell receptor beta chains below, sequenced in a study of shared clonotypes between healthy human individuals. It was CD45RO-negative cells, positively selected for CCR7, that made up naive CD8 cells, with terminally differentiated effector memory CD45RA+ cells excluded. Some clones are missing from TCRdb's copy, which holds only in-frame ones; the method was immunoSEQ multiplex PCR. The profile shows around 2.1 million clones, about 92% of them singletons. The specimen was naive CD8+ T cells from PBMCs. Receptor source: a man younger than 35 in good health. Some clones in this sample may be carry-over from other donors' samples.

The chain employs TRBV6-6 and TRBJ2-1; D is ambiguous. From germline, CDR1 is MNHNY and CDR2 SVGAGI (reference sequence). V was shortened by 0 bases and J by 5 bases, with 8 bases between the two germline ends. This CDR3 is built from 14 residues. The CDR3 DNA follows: TGTGCCAGCAGTTACTCGAGACTGCACAATGAGCAGTTCTTC. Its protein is CASSYSRLHNEQFF.

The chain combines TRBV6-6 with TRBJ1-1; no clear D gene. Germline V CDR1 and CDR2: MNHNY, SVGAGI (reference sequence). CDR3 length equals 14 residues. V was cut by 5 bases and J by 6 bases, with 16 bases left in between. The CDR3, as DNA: TGTGCCAGCAGTGCCCGATTTGATGGGTCTGAAGCTTTCTTT. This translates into CASSARFDGSEAFF.

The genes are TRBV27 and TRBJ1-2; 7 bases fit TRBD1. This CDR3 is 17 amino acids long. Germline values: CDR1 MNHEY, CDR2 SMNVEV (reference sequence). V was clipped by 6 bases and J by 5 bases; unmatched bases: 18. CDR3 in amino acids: CASRGRQGGTEEYGYTF. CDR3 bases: TGTGCCAGCAGAGGACGACAGGGTGGGACGGAGGAGTATGGCTACACCTTC.

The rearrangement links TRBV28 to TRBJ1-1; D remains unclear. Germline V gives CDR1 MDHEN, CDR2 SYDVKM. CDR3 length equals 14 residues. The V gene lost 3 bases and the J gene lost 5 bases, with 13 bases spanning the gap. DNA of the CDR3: TGTGCCAGCAGTTTCTATTCGGATAAGACTGAAGCTTTCTTT. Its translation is CASSFYSDKTEAFF.

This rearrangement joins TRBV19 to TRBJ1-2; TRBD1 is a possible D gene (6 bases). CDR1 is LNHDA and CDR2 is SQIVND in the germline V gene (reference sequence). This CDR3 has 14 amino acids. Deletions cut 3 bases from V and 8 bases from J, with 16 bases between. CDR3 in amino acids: CASSMVSGAFGYTF. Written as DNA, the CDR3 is TGTGCCAGTAGTATGGTGTCAGGGGCGTTCGGCTACACCTTC.

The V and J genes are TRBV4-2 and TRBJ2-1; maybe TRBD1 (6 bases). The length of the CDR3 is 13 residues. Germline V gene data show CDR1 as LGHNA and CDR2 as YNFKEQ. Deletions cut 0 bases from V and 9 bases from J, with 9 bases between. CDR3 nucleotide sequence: TGTGCCAGCAGCCAAGATGGGACAATTGAGCAGTTCTTC. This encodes CASSQDGTIEQFF.

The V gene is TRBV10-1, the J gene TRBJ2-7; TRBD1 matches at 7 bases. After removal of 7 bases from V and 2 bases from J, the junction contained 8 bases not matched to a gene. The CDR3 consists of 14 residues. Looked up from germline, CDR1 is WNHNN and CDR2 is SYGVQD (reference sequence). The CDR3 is CASKGDRAPYEQYF. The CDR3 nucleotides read TGCGCCAGCAAAGGAGACAGGGCCCCCTACGAGCAGTACTTC.

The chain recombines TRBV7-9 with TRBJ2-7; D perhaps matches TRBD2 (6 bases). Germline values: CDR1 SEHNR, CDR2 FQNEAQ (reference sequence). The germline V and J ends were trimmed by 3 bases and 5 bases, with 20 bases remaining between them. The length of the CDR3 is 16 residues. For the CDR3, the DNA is TGTGCCAGCAGCTTGACGACTAGGCTGATCAAGGACGAGCAGTACTTC. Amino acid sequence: CASSLTTRLIKDEQYF.

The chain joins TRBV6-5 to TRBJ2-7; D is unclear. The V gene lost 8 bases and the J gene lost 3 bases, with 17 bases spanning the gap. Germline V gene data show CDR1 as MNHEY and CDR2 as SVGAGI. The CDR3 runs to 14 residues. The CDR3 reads CASQRTVVDYEQYF. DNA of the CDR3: TGTGCCAGCCAGCGAACGGTAGTCGACTACGAGCAGTACTTC.

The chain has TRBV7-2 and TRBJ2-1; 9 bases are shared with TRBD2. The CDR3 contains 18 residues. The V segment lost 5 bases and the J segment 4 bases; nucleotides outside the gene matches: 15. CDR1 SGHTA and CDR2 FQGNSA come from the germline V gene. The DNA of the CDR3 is TGTGCCAGCAGCCCCCACGATGGGCTAGCGGGGCTATACAATGAGCAGTTCTTC. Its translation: CASSPHDGLAGLYNEQFF.

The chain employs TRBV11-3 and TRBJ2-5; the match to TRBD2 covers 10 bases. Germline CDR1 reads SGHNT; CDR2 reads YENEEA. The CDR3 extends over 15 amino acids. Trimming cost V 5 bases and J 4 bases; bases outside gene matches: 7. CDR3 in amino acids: CASSPRTSGGETQYF. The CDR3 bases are TGTGCCAGCAGCCCCCGGACTAGCGGCGGAGAGACCCAGTACTTC.

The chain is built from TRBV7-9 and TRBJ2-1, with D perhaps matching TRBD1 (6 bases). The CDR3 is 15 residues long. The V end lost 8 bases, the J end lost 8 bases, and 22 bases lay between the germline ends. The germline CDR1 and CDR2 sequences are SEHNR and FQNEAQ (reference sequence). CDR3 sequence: CASVEGVSGWDEQFF. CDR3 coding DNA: TGTGCCAGCGTAGAGGGGGTATCCGGGTGGGATGAGCAGTTCTTC. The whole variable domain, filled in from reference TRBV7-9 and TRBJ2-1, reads DTGVSQNPRHKITKRGQNVTFRCDPISEHNRLYWYRQTLGQGPEFLTYFQNEAQLEKSRLLSDRFSAERPKGSFSTLEIQRTEQGDSAMYLCASVEGVSGWDEQFFGPGTRLTVL.

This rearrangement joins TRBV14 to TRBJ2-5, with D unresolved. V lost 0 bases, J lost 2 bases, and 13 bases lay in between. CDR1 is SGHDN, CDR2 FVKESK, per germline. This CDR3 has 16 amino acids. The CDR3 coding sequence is TGTGCCAGCAGCCAAGATCCCGTCGGGCAACAAGAGACCCAGTACTTC. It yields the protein CASSQDPVGQQETQYF.

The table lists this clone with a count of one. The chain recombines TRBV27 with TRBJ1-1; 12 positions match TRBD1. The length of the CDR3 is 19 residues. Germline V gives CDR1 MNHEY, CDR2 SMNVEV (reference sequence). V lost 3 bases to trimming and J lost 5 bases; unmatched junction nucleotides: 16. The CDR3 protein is CASSFHPAGTGGENTEAFF. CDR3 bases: TGTGCCAGCAGTTTCCATCCCGCCGGGACAGGGGGCGAAAATACTGAAGCTTTCTTT.

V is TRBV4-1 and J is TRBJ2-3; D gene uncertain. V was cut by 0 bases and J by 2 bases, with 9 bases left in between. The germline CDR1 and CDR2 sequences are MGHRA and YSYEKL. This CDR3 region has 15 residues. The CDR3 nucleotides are TGCGCCAGCAGCCAAGATGGGGTAATCACAGATACGCAGTATTTT. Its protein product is CASSQDGVITDTQYF.

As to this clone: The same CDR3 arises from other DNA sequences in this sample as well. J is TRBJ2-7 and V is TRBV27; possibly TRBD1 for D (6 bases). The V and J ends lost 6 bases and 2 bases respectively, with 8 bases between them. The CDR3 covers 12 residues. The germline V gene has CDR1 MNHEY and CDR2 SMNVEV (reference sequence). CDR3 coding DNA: TGTGCCAGCAGCAGGGGCCCCTACGAGCAGTACTTC. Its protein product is CASSRGPYEQYF.

DNA of the CDR3: TGCGCCAGCAGCCAAGATCCCCAGGTACGTCCATACAATGAGCAGTTCTTC. Encoded protein: CASSQDPQVRPYNEQFF. The rearrangement joins TRBV4-1 to TRBJ2-1; unclear D gene. Trimming took off 0 bases at V and 4 bases at J, with 16 bases between the two ends. In germline, CDR1 is MGHRA, CDR2 YSYEKL. The CDR3 extends over 17 amino acids.

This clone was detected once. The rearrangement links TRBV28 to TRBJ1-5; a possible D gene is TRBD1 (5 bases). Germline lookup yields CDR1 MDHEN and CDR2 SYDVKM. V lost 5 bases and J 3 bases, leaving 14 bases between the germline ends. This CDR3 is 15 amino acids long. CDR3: CASSRNRDHNQPQHF. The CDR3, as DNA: TGTGCCAGCAGTCGTAACCGGGACCACAATCAGCCCCAGCATTTT.

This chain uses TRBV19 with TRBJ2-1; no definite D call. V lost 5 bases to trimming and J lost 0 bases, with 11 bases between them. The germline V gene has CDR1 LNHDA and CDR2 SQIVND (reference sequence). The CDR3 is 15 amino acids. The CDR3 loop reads CASSYQASSYNEQFF. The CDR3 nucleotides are TGTGCCAGTAGTTACCAAGCGTCCTCCTACAATGAGCAGTTCTTC.

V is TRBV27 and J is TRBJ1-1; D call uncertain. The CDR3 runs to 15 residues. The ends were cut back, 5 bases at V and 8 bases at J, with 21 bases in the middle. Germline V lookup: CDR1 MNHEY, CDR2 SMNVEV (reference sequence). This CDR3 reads CASSPLRHPRQEAFF. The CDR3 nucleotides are TGTGCCAGCAGTCCGCTCAGACACCCTCGGCAGGAAGCTTTCTTT.

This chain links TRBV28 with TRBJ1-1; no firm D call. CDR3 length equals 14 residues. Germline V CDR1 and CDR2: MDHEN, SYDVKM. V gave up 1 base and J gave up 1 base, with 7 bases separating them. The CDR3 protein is CASSLFEQNTEAFF. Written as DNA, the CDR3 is TGTGCCAGCAGTTTATTCGAACAGAACACTGAAGCTTTCTTT. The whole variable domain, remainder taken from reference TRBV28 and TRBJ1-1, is DVKVTQSSRYLVKRTGEKVFLECVQDMDHENMFWYRQDPGLGLRLIYFSYDVKMKEKGDIPEGYSVSREKKERFSLILESASTNQTSMYLCASSLFEQNTEAFFGQGTRLTVV.

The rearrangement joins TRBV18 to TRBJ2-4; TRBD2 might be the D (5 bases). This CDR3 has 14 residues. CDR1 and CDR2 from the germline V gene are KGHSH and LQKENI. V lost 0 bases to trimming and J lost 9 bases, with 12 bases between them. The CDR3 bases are TGTGCCAGCTCACCACCCGGGTCCGAGGGCATTCAGTACTTC. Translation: CASSPPGSEGIQYF.

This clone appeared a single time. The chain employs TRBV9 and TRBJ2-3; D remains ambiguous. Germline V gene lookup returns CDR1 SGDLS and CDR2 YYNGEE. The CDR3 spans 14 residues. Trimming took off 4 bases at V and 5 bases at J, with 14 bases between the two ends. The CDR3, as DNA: TGTGCCAGCAGCCTCGACTCATTGGGAGATACGCAGTATTTT. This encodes CASSLDSLGDTQYF.

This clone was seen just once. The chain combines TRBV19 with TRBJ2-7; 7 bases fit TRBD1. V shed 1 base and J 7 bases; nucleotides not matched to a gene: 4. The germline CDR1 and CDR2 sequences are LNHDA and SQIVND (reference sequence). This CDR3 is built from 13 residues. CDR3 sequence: CASSIGGGWEQYF. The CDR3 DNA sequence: TGTGCCAGTAGTATAGGAGGGGGCTGGGAGCAGTACTTC.

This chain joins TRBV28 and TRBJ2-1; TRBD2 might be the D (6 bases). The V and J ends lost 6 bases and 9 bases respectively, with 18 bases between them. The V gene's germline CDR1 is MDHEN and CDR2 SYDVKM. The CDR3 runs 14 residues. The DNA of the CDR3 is TGTGCCAGCAGGTCCCGTTGGGGGGTAAGTGAGCAGTTCTTC. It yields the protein CASRSRWGVSEQFF.

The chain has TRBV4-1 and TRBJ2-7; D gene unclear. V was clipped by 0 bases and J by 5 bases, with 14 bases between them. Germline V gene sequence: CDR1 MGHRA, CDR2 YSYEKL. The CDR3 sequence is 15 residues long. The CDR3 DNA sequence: TGCGCCAGCAGCCAAGATTTCCGGTCTGAAGACGAGCAGTACTTC. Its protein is CASSQDFRSEDEQYF.